This TCR beta chain appears in the sequencing data of a study of blood T cell repertoires in COVID-19. The wider study: T cells, B-cell-depleted T cells, or PBMCs provided the cDNA or gDNA that served as material.

V was shortened by 1 base and J by 7 bases, with 17 bases between the two germline ends. The germline V gene encodes CDR1 SGHVS and CDR2 FQNEAQ. The CDR3 runs 16 residues. As originally analysed: Estimation of nucleated cell counts relied on the amplification of reference gene primers. The repertoire was sequenced with immunoSEQ multiplex PCR; TCRdb's copy has only in-frame clones and lacks some. The V and J calls and the clone size are those of that table, but D and trimming were determined from the DNA. The sample carries 150,000 to 170,000 clones, about 80% recorded once. Residents of approximately 25 US areas, aged about 18 to 89 years, made up the participants. Donors of Cohort 3 who recovered were those that had two negative PCRs, clearance, or symptom resolution.

Specimen: PBMCs or T cells enriched from blood (not recorded which). The chain uses TRBV7-8 and TRBJ2-1; D is possibly TRBD1 (6 bases). This receptor was obtained from a man between 50 and 59 years old who had recovered from COVID-19. The CDR3 reads CASSLVNRQEKNEQFF. CDR3 sequence (DNA): TGTGCCAGCAGCTTAGTCAACAGACAGGAGAAAAATGAGCAGTTCTTC. Looking up the rest from reference TRBV7-8 and TRBJ2-1 gives the full variable domain: GAGVSQSPRYKVAKRGQDVALRCDPISGHVSLFWYQQALGQGPEFLTYFQNEAQLDKSGLPSDRFFAERPEGSVSTLKIQRTQQEDSAVYLCASSLVNRQEKNEQFFGPGTRLTVL.